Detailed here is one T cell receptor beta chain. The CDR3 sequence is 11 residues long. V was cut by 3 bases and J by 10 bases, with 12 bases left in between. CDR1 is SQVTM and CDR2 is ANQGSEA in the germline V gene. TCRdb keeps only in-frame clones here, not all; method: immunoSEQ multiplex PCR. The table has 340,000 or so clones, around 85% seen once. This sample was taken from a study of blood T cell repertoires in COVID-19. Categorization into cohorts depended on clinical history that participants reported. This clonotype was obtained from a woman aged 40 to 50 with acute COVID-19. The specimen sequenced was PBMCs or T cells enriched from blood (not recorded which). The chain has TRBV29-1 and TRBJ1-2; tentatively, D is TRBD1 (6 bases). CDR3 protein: CSVDDRLDYTF. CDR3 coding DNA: TGCAGCGTTGACGACAGGTTGGACTACACCTTC.